Below, 10 T cell receptor beta chains from the same sample are listed, as sequenced in a study of blood T cell repertoires in COVID-19. Generated by immunoSEQ multiplex PCR, the TCRdb table keeps only in-frame clones and is missing some. The data show around 26,000 clones, 82% seen once. Sequenced input: peripheral blood. The origin of the receptors is a human donor in a cohort sampled during active COVID-19.

V and J are TRBV28 and TRBJ1-3, with 7 bases that match TRBD1. Germline V CDR1 and CDR2: MDHEN, SYDVKM. The V segment lost 4 bases and the J segment 0 bases; nucleotides outside the gene matches: 3. This CDR3 has 15 amino acids. The CDR3: CASSSGDSSGNTIYF. In DNA, the CDR3 is TGTGCCAGCAGTTCCGGGGACAGCTCTGGAAACACCATATATTTT.

This rearrangement joins TRBV5-1 to TRBJ2-1; 9 nucleotides align to TRBD2. This CDR3 has 16 residues. Germline values: CDR1 SGHRS, CDR2 YFSETQ. V lost 3 bases and J lost 2; bases outside the gene matches: 6. CDR3 residues: CASSSTRGGAYNEQFF. The CDR3 region has the DNA TGCGCCAGCAGCTCAACCCGCGGGGGGGCCTACAATGAGCAGTTCTTC.

This rearrangement joins TRBV9 to TRBJ2-3, with D possibly being TRBD2 (6 bases). V lost 0 bases to trimming and J lost 10 bases, with 21 bases between them. The CDR3 has 16 amino acids. CDR1 SGDLS and CDR2 YYNGEE come from the germline V gene. The CDR3 reads CASSVANTAGSGAQYF. Written as DNA, the CDR3 is TGTGCCAGCAGCGTAGCAAACACGGCGGGGAGCGGCGCGCAGTATTTT.

V usage is TRBV28 and J usage is TRBJ2-7; D is perhaps TRBD2 (7 bases). The CDR3 runs to 15 residues. Germline V gene lookup returns CDR1 MDHEN and CDR2 SYDVKM. The V and J ends lost 2 bases and 2 bases respectively, with 13 bases between them. The CDR3 loop is CASSLATGGTYEQYF. CDR3 in DNA: TGTGCCAGCAGTTTAGCCACGGGGGGCACCTACGAGCAGTACTTC.

This chain uses TRBV27 with TRBJ1-5, with a possible D match to TRBD1 (5 bases). The V end lost 6 bases, the J end lost 3 bases, and 9 bases lay between the germline ends. Germline V gene lookup returns CDR1 MNHEY and CDR2 SMNVEV (reference sequence). This CDR3 spans 13 amino acids. CDR3 DNA sequence: TGTGCCAGCAGGCTGACAGTCAATCAGCCCCAGCATTTT. It yields the protein CASRLTVNQPQHF.

This chain joins TRBV5-4 and TRBJ1-3; D uncertain. Germline V gene sequence: CDR1 SGHNT, CDR2 YYREEE (reference sequence). The CDR3 loop spans 16 amino acids. V was cut by 1 base and J by 4 bases, with 15 bases left in between. The CDR3, as DNA: TGTGCCAGCAGCTTGTCTCGGAGTTCTGGCGGAAACACCATATATTTT. Protein: CASSLSRSSGGNTIYF.

This chain connects TRBV28 to TRBJ1-1; D possibly corresponds to TRBD1 (5 bases). V was clipped by 7 bases and J by 7 bases, with 19 bases between them. Germline lookup yields CDR1 MDHEN and CDR2 SYDVKM. This CDR3 spans 14 amino acids. As DNA, the CDR3 is TGTGCCAGCACAGCGGGACTGGGGTCCCGTGAAGCTTTCTTT. This encodes CASTAGLGSREAFF.

This clone was counted between two and nine times. In DNA, the CDR3 is TGTGCCAGCAGTGAGGGGCAGGGCGGCAATGAGCAGTTCTTC. Its translation is CASSEGQGGNEQFF. This chain connects TRBV6-4 to TRBJ2-1; maybe TRBD1 (5 bases). The length of the CDR3 is 14 residues. CDR1 and CDR2 from the germline V gene are MRHNA and SNTAGT. V lost 3 bases, J lost 6 bases, and 12 bases lay in between.

V is TRBV12-5 and J is TRBJ2-1; D possibly corresponds to TRBD2 (5 bases). Germline lookup yields CDR1 LGHNT and CDR2 FRNRAP. This CDR3 has 11 residues. V lost 9 bases, J lost 6 bases, and 9 bases lay in between. The CDR3 DNA reads as TGTGCTAGCGGGAATGGCAATGAGCAGTTCTTC. The encoded protein is CASGNGNEQFF.

A note on this clone: Different DNA sequences within this sample yield the same CDR3. The J gene is TRBJ1-1, the V gene TRBV2; D uncertain. Trimming took 7 bases from V and 1 from J, leaving 10 bases between them. The CDR3 has 13 amino acids. Germline CDR1 reads SNHLY; CDR2 reads FYNNEI. The DNA of the CDR3 is TGTGCCAGCACCGTCGGGGAGAACACTGAAGCTTTCTTT. Amino acids: CASTVGENTEAFF.